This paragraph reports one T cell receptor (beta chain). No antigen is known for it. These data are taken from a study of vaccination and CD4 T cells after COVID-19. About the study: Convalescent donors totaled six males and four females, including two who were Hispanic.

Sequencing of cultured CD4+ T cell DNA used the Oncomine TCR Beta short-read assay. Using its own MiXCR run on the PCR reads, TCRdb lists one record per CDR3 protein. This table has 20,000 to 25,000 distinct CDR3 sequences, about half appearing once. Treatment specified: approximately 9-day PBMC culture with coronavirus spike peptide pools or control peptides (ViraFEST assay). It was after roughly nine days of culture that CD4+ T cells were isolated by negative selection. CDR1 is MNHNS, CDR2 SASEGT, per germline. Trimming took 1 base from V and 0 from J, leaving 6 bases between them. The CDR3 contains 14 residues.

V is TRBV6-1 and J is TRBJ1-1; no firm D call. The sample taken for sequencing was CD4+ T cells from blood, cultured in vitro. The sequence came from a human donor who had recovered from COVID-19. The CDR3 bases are TGTGCCAGCAGTGAAGGCGGATTGAACACTGAAGCTTTCTTT. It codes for CASSEGGLNTEAFF.